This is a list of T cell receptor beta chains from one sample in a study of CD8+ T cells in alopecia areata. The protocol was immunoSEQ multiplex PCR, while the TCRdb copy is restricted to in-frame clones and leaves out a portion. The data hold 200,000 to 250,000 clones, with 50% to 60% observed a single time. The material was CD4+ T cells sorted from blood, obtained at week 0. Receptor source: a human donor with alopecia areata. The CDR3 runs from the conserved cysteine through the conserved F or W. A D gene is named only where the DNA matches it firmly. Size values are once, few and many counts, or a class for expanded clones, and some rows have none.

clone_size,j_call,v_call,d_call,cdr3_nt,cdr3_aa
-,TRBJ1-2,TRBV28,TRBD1,TGTGCCACCAGGGACAGCTATGGCTACACCTTC,CATRDSYGYTF
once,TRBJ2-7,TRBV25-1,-,TGTGCCAGCAGTGAAGAGGTGAAGCAGTACTTC,CASSEEVKQYF
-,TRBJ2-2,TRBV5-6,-,TGTGCCAGCAGCTTCATAGGGACTCAAGGCACCGGGGAGCTGTTTTTT,CASSFIGTQGTGELFF
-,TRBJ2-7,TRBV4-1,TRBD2,TGCGCCAGCAGCCAACTAGCGGGGGGGCCCGAGCAGTACTTC,CASSQLAGGPEQYF
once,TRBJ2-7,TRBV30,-,TGTGCCTGGAGAACGGGAGTATTACACGAGCAGTACTTC,CAWRTGVLHEQYF
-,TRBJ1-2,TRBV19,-,TGTGCCAGTAGGTCAACTAACTATGGCTACACCTTC,CASRSTNYGYTF
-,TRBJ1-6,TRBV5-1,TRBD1,TGCGCCAGCAGCATCGACAGGGAGTCCTATAATTCACCCCTCCACTTT,CASSIDRESYNSPLHF
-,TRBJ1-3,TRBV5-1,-,TGCGCCAGCAGCCCGGACAGCTCCTCTGGAAACACCATATATTTT,CASSPDSSSGNTIYF
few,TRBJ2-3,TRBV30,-,TGTGCCTGGAGTGTAGGTCCAGCTAGCACAGATACGCAGTATTTT,CAWSVGPASTDTQYF
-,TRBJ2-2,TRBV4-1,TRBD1,TGCGCCAGCAGCCTTCGGGACAGGGACGCCGGGGAGCTGTTTTTT,CASSLRDRDAGELFF
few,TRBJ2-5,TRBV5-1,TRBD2,TGCGCCAGCAGCTTGACCATGAGCGGGAGGGCAGGAGAGACCCAGTACTTC,CASSLTMSGRAGETQYF
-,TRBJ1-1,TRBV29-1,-,TGCAGCGTCAAACGACAGTTTACTTATGAAGCTTTCTTT,CSVKRQFTYEAFF
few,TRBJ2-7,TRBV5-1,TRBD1,TGCGCCAGCAGCGAACCGACAGGGGAGAAGTGGTACGAGCAGTACTTC,CASSEPTGEKWYEQYF
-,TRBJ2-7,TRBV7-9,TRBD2,TGTGCCAGCACGAGCGGGGGGGAGACCTACGAGCAGTACTTC,CASTSGGETYEQYF
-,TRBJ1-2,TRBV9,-,TGTGCCAGCAGCGTAGGCGGTGCTAGCTTTTATGGCTACACCTTC,CASSVGGASFYGYTF
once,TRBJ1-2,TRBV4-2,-,TGTGCCAGCAGCTTGACACAGGAGAACTATGGCTACACCTTC,CASSLTQENYGYTF